Reported below is one TCR beta chain. Its matching antigen is unknown. Arm-PCR of CDR3 regions and iRepertoire HTBI primers were used to build TCR beta libraries. Authors' analysis steps: Detected in the samples were some 68 TRBV and around 15 TRBJ segments. A single record per CDR3 protein comes from TCRdb applying MiXCR to the multiplex PCR reads. The V and J calls reflect TCRdb's pipeline rather than the authors' work. The top ten clones hold roughly 7.7% of a sample with hundreds of thousands of distinct CDR3 sequences, under 25% of them seen once. These data originate in a study of regulatory T cells in long-lasting Graves disease. On the study more broadly: Persistent cases took antithyroid drugs over 5 years and stayed TSH receptor antibody positive.

This CDR3 contains 11 residues. CDR1 is MDHEN, CDR2 SYDVKM, per germline. Trimming stripped 6 bases from V and 2 bases from J, with 3 bases between. Whole-study results and caveats: Gene preferences differed: TRBV28, TRBJ1-2, TRBJ2-5 in persistent cases. Clonotypes that were public and shared totalled fewer than 3,500 in persistent patients versus about 1,000 in new patients.

Time point reported: persistent/refractory GD, antithyroid drugs over 5 years with positive TRAb. The TCR library used RNA extracted from PBMCs. The chain employs TRBV28 and TRBJ2-3; D call uncertain. The sample consisted of peripheral blood mononuclear cells (PBMCs), taken when the disease was refractory, from a patient treated with antithyroid drugs. The source of this sequence is a female donor with Graves disease. The chain's CDR3 is CASRYTDTQYF. The CDR3 region has the DNA TGTGCCAGCAGATACACAGATACGCAGTATTTT.